This T cell receptor beta chain was recorded in a study of Ad26.COV2.S vaccination and SARS-CoV-2 variants. As to treatment: some 20 received Ad26.COV2.S at low or high dose, single or two shots; several received placebo; per-sample allocation not given. The investigators took samples on day 63 after the first vaccine or placebo injection. The protocol was immunoSEQ multiplex PCR, while the TCRdb copy is restricted to in-frame clones and leaves out a portion. The top ten hold approximately 5% of the sample, which has 300,000 to 400,000 clones, around 88% seen once. V lost 6 bases, J lost 4 bases, and 15 bases lay in between. The germline V gene encodes CDR1 MNHEY and CDR2 SVGEGT. This CDR3 spans 14 amino acids.

The sample here was peripheral blood, taken in a trial of Ad26.COV2.S vaccine versus placebo. The TCR comes from a person between 18 and 60 years old who received the Ad26.COV2.S COVID-19 vaccine or a placebo. The V call is TRBV6-2 or TRBV6-3, the J call TRBJ2-5; D is perhaps TRBD1 or TRBD2 (5 bases each). As DNA, the CDR3 is TGTGCCAGCAGCTTCGGTGGGACGCCAGAGACCCAGTACTTC. Amino acid sequence: CASSFGGTPETQYF.